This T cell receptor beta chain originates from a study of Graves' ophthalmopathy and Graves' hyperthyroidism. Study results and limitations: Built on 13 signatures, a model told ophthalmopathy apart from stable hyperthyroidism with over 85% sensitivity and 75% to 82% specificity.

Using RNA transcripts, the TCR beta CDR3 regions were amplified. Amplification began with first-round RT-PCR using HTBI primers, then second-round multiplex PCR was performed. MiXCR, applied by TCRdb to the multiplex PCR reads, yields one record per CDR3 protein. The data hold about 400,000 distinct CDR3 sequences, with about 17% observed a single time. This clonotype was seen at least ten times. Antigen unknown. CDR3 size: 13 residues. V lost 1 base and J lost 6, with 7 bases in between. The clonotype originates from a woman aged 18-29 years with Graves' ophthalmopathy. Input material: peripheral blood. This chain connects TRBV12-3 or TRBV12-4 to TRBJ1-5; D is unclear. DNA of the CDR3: TGTGCCAGCAGTTTAGAGGCGGCTCAGCCCCAGCATTTT. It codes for CASSLEAAQPQHF.